These T cell receptor beta chains were read from a single sample in a study of blood T cells in healthy people across ages. A single record per CDR3 protein comes from TCRdb applying MiXCR to the 5' RACE reads. The sample consists of around 1.7 million distinct CDR3 sequences, under 30% of them appearing once. Sequencing input: blood. These receptors were taken from a woman aged 25 to 45 in good health. The CDR3 runs from the conserved cysteine through the conserved F or W. The order of the fields is CDR3 DNA, CDR3 protein, clone size, V gene, D gene, J gene. A D gene is named only where the DNA matches it firmly. Some rows have no size entry. The others give once, few or many, or a class for an expanded clone.

TGTGCCAGCAGTGAACGGACAGGGAGTGCGGGCTACACCTTC | CASSERTGSAGYTF | NA | TRBV2 | TRBD1 | TRBJ1-2
TGTGCCAGCAGGGGGGACAGGGGACGGGAATACTCGGATACGCAGTATTTT | CASRGDRGREYSDTQYF | NA | TRBV12-3/TRBV12-4 | TRBD1 | TRBJ2-3
TGTGCCAATAAAGGGTTAGGGAACACTGAGGCTTTCTTT | CANKGLGNTEAFF | NA | TRBV19 | NA | TRBJ1-1
TGTGCCAGCCATCGAATTTTGGCCCTCTGGAGTGGCTACACCTTC | CASHRILALWSGYTF | NA | TRBV12-3/TRBV12-4 | NA | TRBJ1-2
TGTGCCAGCAGCTTGGCCAAGAATCCGGGACTAGCATCCGAGACCCAGTACTTC | CASSLAKNPGLASETQYF | many | TRBV5-5 | TRBD2 | TRBJ2-5
TGCAGTCCCAACGAGGGAGTGGCCTACAATGAGCAGTTCTTC | CSPNEGVAYNEQFF | NA | TRBV20-1 | NA | TRBJ2-1
TGCGCCAGCACCCGACCGGATAGGGGGGAACAGGATGGCTACACCTTC | CASTRPDRGEQDGYTF | NA | TRBV4-1 | NA | TRBJ1-2
TGCGCCAGCAGCCCGTCCGGGACAGGGGTGACTTACGAGCAGTACTTC | CASSPSGTGVTYEQYF | NA | TRBV5-1 | TRBD1 | TRBJ2-7
TGCAGTGCTGCCCGACAGGGTAACTATGACTACACCTTC | CSAARQGNYDYTF | once | TRBV20-1 | TRBD1 | TRBJ1-2
TGTGCCAGCAGCTTAGGGGGGGCCGGGGGTGAGCAGTTCTTC | CASSLGGAGGEQFF | few | TRBV7-2 | NA | TRBJ2-1
TGTGCCAGCAGCCAAGTGCCCTCCGAAAAACTGTTTTTT | CASSQVPSEKLFF | NA | TRBV3-1 | NA | TRBJ1-4
TGTGCCAGCAGTTACGGAGCTAGAGGCCAAGAGACCCAGTACTTC | CASSYGARGQETQYF | few | TRBV6-5 | NA | TRBJ2-5
TGCAGTACTACGGGCGACACAGAGACCCAGTACTTC | CSTTGDTETQYF | many | TRBV20-1 | NA | TRBJ2-5
TGCGCCAGCAGCCAAGAAGGGGTAGCGGGGGGTCTGAGCTATGAGCAGTTCTTC | CASSQEGVAGGLSYEQFF | NA | TRBV4-1 | TRBD2 | TRBJ2-1